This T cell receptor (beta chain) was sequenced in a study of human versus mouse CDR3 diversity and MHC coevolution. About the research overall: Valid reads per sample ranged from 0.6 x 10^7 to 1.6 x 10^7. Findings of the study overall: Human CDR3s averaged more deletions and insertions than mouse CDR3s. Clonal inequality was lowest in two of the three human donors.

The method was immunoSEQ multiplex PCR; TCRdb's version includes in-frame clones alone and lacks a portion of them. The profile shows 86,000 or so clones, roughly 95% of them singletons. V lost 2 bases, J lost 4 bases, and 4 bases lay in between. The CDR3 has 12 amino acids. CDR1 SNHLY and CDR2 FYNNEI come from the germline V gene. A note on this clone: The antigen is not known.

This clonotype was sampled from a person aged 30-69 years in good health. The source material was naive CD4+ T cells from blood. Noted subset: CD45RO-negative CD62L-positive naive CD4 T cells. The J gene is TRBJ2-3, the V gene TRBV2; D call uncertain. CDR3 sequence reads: CASSERADTQYF. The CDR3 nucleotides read TGTGCCAGCAGTGAACGGGCAGATACGCAGTATTTT.